A single sample is the source of the 28 T cell receptor beta chains below, sequenced in a study of a mutant IDH1 vaccine in newly diagnosed glioma. Time point meaning: week 5, during vaccination. One vaccine dose held 300 ug of mutant IDH1 20-mer peptide and came with topical imiquimod. Profiling relied on immunoSEQ multiplex PCR, and the TCRdb table lists in-frame clones only, not all of them. In the table there are about 30,000 clones, about nine tenths of which are singletons. These receptors' antigens are unknown. The starting material was peripheral blood mononuclear cells (PBMCs), obtained from a glioma patient whose treatment included an IDH1 peptide vaccine. The origin of the receptors is a woman between 35 and 50 years old with glioma. Some clones in this sample may be carry-over from other donors' samples.

This clone was seen only once. The chain's CDR3 is CASSITQFGKAFF. DNA for the CDR3: TGTGCCAGCAGTATAACACAGTTTGGTAAAGCTTTCTTT. The genes are TRBV6-5 and TRBJ1-1; D remains ambiguous. Per germline, CDR1 MNHEY and CDR2 SVGAGI. V was trimmed by 5 bases and J by 9 bases, leaving 16 bases between them. The CDR3 loop spans 13 amino acids.

The V and J genes are TRBV28 and TRBJ2-1, with a weak D call TRBD2 (6 bases). Germline CDR1 and CDR2: MDHEN and SYDVKM. Trimming took off 5 bases at V and 8 bases at J, with 10 bases between the two ends. The CDR3 covers 12 residues. CDR3 sequence: CASSPLADEQFF. In DNA, the CDR3 is TGTGCCAGCAGTCCATTAGCGGATGAGCAGTTCTTC.

V gene TRBV7-3 combines with J gene TRBJ2-3; no definite D call. The CDR3 totals 13 residues. V was pared by 2 bases and J by 1 base, with 4 bases between. Germline lookup yields CDR1 SGHTA and CDR2 FQGTGA. The CDR3 DNA reads as TGTGCCAGCAGCTTATGGGGCACAGATACGCAGTATTTT. Translating gives CASSLWGTDTQYF.

The chain joins TRBV6-6 to TRBJ2-3; D might be TRBD1 (6 bases). Trimming removed 5 bases at V and 5 bases at J, with 20 bases between. CDR3 length equals 16 residues. Looked up from germline, CDR1 is MNHNY and CDR2 is SVGAGI (reference sequence). In nucleotides, the CDR3 is TGTGCCAGCAGTCAGACCTCCGGGCGAGGGGGAGATACGCAGTATTTT. It specifies CASSQTSGRGGDTQYF.

This chain joins TRBV7-2 and TRBJ2-2; no definite D call. The germline CDR1 and CDR2 sequences are SGHTA and FQGNSA. Trimming took 5 bases from V and 5 from J, leaving 9 bases between them. CDR3 size: 13 residues. The CDR3 spells CASSQISTGELFF. DNA for the CDR3: TGTGCCAGCAGCCAGATATCAACCGGGGAGCTGTTTTTT. Drawing the rest from reference TRBV7-2 and TRBJ2-2, the complete variable domain is GAGVSQSPSNKVTEKGKDVELRCDPISGHTALYWYRQSLGQGLEFLIYFQGNSAPDKSGLPSDRFSAERTGGSVSTLTIQRTQQEDSAVYLCASSQISTGELFFGEGSRLTVL.

The chain combines TRBV11-3 with TRBJ2-1; no clear D gene. Germline V lookup: CDR1 SGHNT, CDR2 YENEEA. V shed 1 base and J shed 0 bases, with 7 bases lying between them. The CDR3 length is 15 residues. The CDR3 here is CASSLAPSSYNEQFF. CDR3 nucleotide sequence: TGTGCCAGCAGCTTAGCCCCAAGCTCCTACAATGAGCAGTTCTTC.

The chain has TRBV5-4 and TRBJ2-5; tentatively, D is TRBD2 (5 bases). The CDR3 spans 16 residues. V lost 0 bases and J 2 bases, leaving 14 bases between the germline ends. CDR1 SGHNT and CDR2 YYREEE come from the germline V gene (reference sequence). The CDR3 coding sequence is TGTGCCAGCAGCTTGGGGCGGGCCAGGCAACAAGAGACCCAGTACTTC. Translation gives CASSLGRARQQETQYF.

The rearrangement joins TRBV4-1 to TRBJ2-7; 8 positions match TRBD1. Germline loops: CDR1 MGHRA, CDR2 YSYEKL. The CDR3 consists of 15 residues. V trimming: 4 bases; J trimming: 3 bases; junction bases outside the gene matches: 8. This CDR3 reads CASSLRQGTRYEQYF. The CDR3 nucleotides read TGCGCCAGCAGCCTCAGACAGGGGACCCGCTACGAGCAGTACTTC.

The J gene is TRBJ2-3, the V gene TRBV7-2, with D possibly being TRBD1 or TRBD2 (6 bases each). This CDR3 region has 15 residues. Looked up from germline, CDR1 is SGHTA and CDR2 is FQGNSA. Trimming removed 5 bases from V and 11 bases from J, with 23 bases in between. CDR3 region: CASSPTTGAYRGQYF. In nucleotides, the CDR3 is TGTGCCAGCAGCCCAACTACGGGGGCATATCGGGGGCAGTATTTT.

The chain uses TRBV28 and TRBJ1-2; 8 bases map to TRBD1. The CDR3 has 15 residues. Trimming took 8 bases from V and 7 from J; bases not matched to a gene: 15. The germline V gene encodes CDR1 MDHEN and CDR2 SYDVKM. The CDR3 here is CASRAQGDRSLGYTF. The CDR3 nucleotides are TGTGCCAGCCGAGCACAAGGGGACAGGTCGCTTGGCTACACCTTC.

The rearrangement joins TRBV9 to TRBJ1-6; 12 nucleotides align to TRBD1. In germline, CDR1 is SGDLS, CDR2 YYNGEE. Trimming cost V 3 bases and J 0 bases; bases outside gene matches: 7. The CDR3 runs 19 residues. The CDR3 DNA is TGTGCCAGCAGCGCCCGGGACAGGGGGCGGCCCTCCTATAATTCACCCCTCCACTTT. Translation: CASSARDRGRPSYNSPLHF.

This sequence joins TRBV5-1 and TRBJ1-2; 10 bases map to TRBD1. Looked up from germline, CDR1 is SGHRS and CDR2 is YFSETQ. This CDR3 comprises 15 residues. V was clipped by 4 bases and J by 8 bases; unmatched bases: 11. The CDR3 is CASSLTTGGAGGYTF. The CDR3 DNA reads TGCGCCAGCAGCCTTACGACAGGGGGCGCCGGGGGCTACACCTTC. The entire variable domain, with the rest obtained from reference TRBV5-1 and TRBJ1-2, is as follows: KAGVTQTPRYLIKTRGQQVTLSCSPISGHRSVSWYQQTPGQGLQFLFEYFSETQRNKGNFPGRFSGRQFSNSRSEMNVSTLELGDSALYLCASSLTTGGAGGYTFGSGTRLTVV.

The J gene is TRBJ2-2, the V gene TRBV2; perhaps TRBD1 as D (5 bases). CDR1 and CDR2 (germline): SNHLY, FYNNEI. V gave up 2 bases and J gave up 9 bases, with 22 bases separating them. This CDR3 has 17 amino acids. CDR3 loop: CASSEKELLGRARELFF. As DNA, the CDR3 is TGTGCCAGCAGTGAAAAGGAGTTACTGGGGCGAGCGAGGGAGCTGTTTTTT.

V is TRBV7-2 and J is TRBJ2-3; TRBD2 is a possible D gene (5 bases). The CDR3 consists of 13 residues. In germline, CDR1 is SGHTA, CDR2 FQGNSA. The V gene lost 5 bases and the J gene lost 8 bases, with 14 bases spanning the gap. CDR3 protein: CASSPLFSVTQYF. CDR3 in DNA: TGTGCCAGCAGCCCCCTATTTAGCGTTACGCAGTATTTT.

This clone was seen a few times. DNA of the CDR3: TGTGCCAGCAGCTTATCGGACGAGCAGTACTTC. This codes for CASSLSDEQYF. This chain uses TRBV7-9 with TRBJ2-7; D gene uncertain. The V end lost 2 bases, the J end lost 5 bases, and 4 bases lay between the germline ends. Germline CDR1 and CDR2: SEHNR and FQNEAQ (reference sequence). The CDR3 is 11 residues long.

The chain employs TRBV4-1 and TRBJ1-1; D not certain. V was pared by 1 base and J by 1 base, with 7 bases between. Germline V gives CDR1 MGHRA, CDR2 YSYEKL. The CDR3 is 14 residues long. CDR3 loop: CASSQARRNTEAFF. The DNA for the CDR3 is TGCGCCAGCAGCCAAGCTAGGAGGAACACTGAAGCTTTCTTT.

This clone has a handful of counts. The V call is TRBV6-4, the J call TRBJ2-3, with 11 nucleotides matching TRBD2. The trim removed 0 bases at V and 2 bases at J, leaving 1 base unmatched. Germline loops: CDR1 MRHNA, CDR2 SNTAGT. The CDR3 length is 16 residues. The CDR3 loop reads CASSDSSGGATDTQYF. The CDR3 nucleotides read TGTGCCAGCAGTGACTCTAGCGGGGGGGCCACAGATACGCAGTATTTT.

The V gene is TRBV6-5, the J gene TRBJ1-1; D not resolved. Trimming shortened V by 4 bases and J by 3 bases, and 3 bases separated the two germline ends. The germline V gene encodes CDR1 MNHEY and CDR2 SVGAGI. The CDR3 runs 11 residues. DNA for the CDR3: TGTGCCAGCAGTTCTGACACTGAAGCTTTCTTT. It is translated as CASSSDTEAFF.

The rearrangement uses TRBV7-8 and TRBJ2-7; D gene uncertain. This CDR3 has 13 amino acids. In germline, CDR1 is SGHVS, CDR2 FQNEAQ. Trimming took 5 bases from V and 4 from J, leaving 12 bases between them. The CDR3 nucleotides read TGTGCCAGCAGCGTATCCCAGCGATACGAGCAGTACTTC. It translates to CASSVSQRYEQYF. The variable domain in full, with the rest retrieved from reference TRBV7-8 and TRBJ2-7, is GAGVSQSPRYKVAKRGQDVALRCDPISGHVSLFWYQQALGQGPEFLTYFQNEAQLDKSGLPSDRFFAERPEGSVSTLKIQRTQQEDSAVYLCASSVSQRYEQYFGPGTRLTVT.

The V gene is TRBV18, the J gene TRBJ1-6; D is undetermined. The CDR3 totals 13 residues. Germline-derived CDR1 and CDR2 are KGHSH and LQKENI. V was clipped by 3 bases and J by 5 bases, with 5 bases between them. The CDR3 reads CASSPDNNSPLHF. In nucleotides, the CDR3 is TGTGCCAGCTCACCTGACAATAATTCACCCCTCCACTTT.

This chain connects TRBV5-4 to TRBJ2-3, with 12 bases matching TRBD2. The CDR3 contains 16 residues. CDR1 SGHNT and CDR2 YYREEE come from the germline V gene (reference sequence). V shed 3 bases, J shed 5 bases, and the junction held 7 bases outside the gene matches. DNA of the CDR3: TGTGCCAGCAGCTCGCTAGCGGGGGGGCCGGGAGATACGCAGTATTTT. As protein: CASSSLAGGPGDTQYF.

This clone was counted only a few times. The V call is TRBV5-1, the J call TRBJ2-2; D gene uncertain. CDR1 is SGHRS and CDR2 is YFSETQ in the germline V gene. V was clipped by 5 bases and J by 3 bases, with 5 bases between them. The CDR3 extends over 12 amino acids. The CDR3 nucleotides are TGCGCCAGCAGGGAGTACACCGGGGAGCTGTTTTTT. Protein: CASREYTGELFF.

This clone was observed a handful of times. The chain couples TRBV25-1 to TRBJ1-2, with D maybe TRBD1 (5 bases). The CDR3 extends over 16 amino acids. Trimming removed 5 bases at V and 5 bases at J, with 21 bases between. Germline assignment: CDR1 MGHDK and CDR2 SYGVNS. DNA for the CDR3: TGTGCCAGCAGTATTCCCGGGGCCCAGGGAGTTTATGGCTACACCTTC. Translated: CASSIPGAQGVYGYTF.

This chain connects TRBV29-1 to TRBJ1-2; D unresolved. The CDR3 consists of 11 residues. Looked up from germline, CDR1 is SQVTM and CDR2 is ANQGSEA. The V end lost 4 bases, the J end lost 7 bases, and 10 bases lay between the germline ends. The CDR3 loop reads CSVVPGSGYTF. The CDR3 DNA is TGCAGCGTTGTACCTGGGAGTGGCTACACCTTC.

Only one count was recorded for this clone. This chain uses TRBV11-3 with TRBJ2-7, with D possibly TRBD2 on 6 matching bases. Germline V gene data show CDR1 as SGHNT and CDR2 as YENEEA. The CDR3 runs to 16 residues. V was pared by 5 bases and J by 0 bases, with 17 bases between. The CDR3 region is CASSPAGLFSSYEQYF. CDR3 bases: TGTGCCAGCAGCCCGGCGGGACTCTTCAGCTCCTACGAGCAGTACTTC.

The V and J genes are TRBV7-9 and TRBJ1-5; the match to TRBD1 covers 7 bases. Trimming took 4 bases from V and 7 from J; bases not matched to a gene: 7. CDR1 and CDR2 from the germline V gene are SEHNR and FQNEAQ (reference sequence). The CDR3 is 14 amino acids. CDR3 amino acids: CASSSQTGQQPQHF. In DNA form, the CDR3 reads TGTGCCAGCAGCTCGCAGACAGGGCAACAGCCCCAGCATTTT. The whole variable domain, filled in from reference TRBV7-9 and TRBJ1-5, reads DTGVSQNPRHKITKRGQNVTFRCDPISEHNRLYWYRQTLGQGPEFLTYFQNEAQLEKSRLLSDRFSAERPKGSFSTLEIQRTEQGDSAMYLCASSSQTGQQPQHFGDGTRLSIL.

The chain is built from TRBV7-2 and TRBJ2-2, with TRBD1 matching over 7 bases. The germline V gene has CDR1 SGHTA and CDR2 FQGNSA. The CDR3 extends over 15 amino acids. Trimming at V came to 8 bases and at J to 1 base, leaving 7 bases not matched to a gene. The CDR3 loop reads CASRDRVKNTGELFF. The CDR3 DNA sequence: TGTGCCAGCCGAGACAGGGTAAAGAACACCGGGGAGCTGTTTTTT.

V is TRBV4-3 and J is TRBJ2-2, with 8 bases that match TRBD2. The CDR3 is 19 residues long. Germline CDR1 is LGHNA and CDR2 is YSLEER. Trimming took 0 bases from V and 5 from J; bases not matched to a gene: 14. The CDR3: CASSQELVAGTPGTGELFF. The CDR3 nucleotides read TGCGCCAGCAGCCAAGAACTGGTAGCGGGGACCCCGGGGACCGGGGAGCTGTTTTTT.